This TCR beta chain was found in a study of identical twins. TCRdb processed the 5' RACE reads anew with MiXCR; each CDR3 protein has one entry. This table has 1.5 million or so distinct CDR3 sequences, around a third appearing once. Trimming cost V 3 bases and J 1 base, with 10 bases left between them. CDR3 size: 14 residues. CDR1 SGHRS and CDR2 YFSETQ come from the germline V gene. This chain uses TRBV5-1 with TRBJ1-1; possible D gene TRBD1, 5 bases. Sequenced sample: cord blood. The sequence was obtained from a newborn girl in good health. The DNA of the CDR3 is TGCGCCAGCAGCTCTGGACACCCGAACACTGAAGCTTTCTTT. Translation: CASSSGHPNTEAFF.